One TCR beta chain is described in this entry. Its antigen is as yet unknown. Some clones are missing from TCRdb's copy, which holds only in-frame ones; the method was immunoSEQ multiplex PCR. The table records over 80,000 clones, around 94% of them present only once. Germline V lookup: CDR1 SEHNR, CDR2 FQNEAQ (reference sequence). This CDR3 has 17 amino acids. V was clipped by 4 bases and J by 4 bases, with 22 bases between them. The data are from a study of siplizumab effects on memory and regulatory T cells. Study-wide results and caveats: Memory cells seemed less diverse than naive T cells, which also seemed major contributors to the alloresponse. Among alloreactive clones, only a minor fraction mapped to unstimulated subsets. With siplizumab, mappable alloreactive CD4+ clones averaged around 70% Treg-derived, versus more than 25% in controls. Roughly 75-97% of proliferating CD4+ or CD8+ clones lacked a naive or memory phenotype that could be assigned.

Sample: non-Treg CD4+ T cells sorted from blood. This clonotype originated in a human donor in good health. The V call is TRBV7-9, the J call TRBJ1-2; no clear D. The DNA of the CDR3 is TGTGCCAGCAGCTCCAACGAATACAGCTTAGGTGGCTATGGCTACACCTTC. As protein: CASSSNEYSLGGYGYTF.